These T cell receptor beta chains were read from a single sample in a study of T cells after yellow fever vaccination. TCRdb re-derived calls from the 5' RACE reads in MiXCR, one entry per CDR3 protein. Of over 150,000 distinct CDR3 sequences listed, 6.2% are singletons. The source was CD4+ T cells sorted from PBMCs, collected on the day of the first yellow fever vaccination. These receptors came from a man aged 18 to 29 who received the YFV17D yellow fever vaccine. Both conserved end residues are part of each CDR3. D genes are given only for firm matches. Clone size is stated in some rows and not others, as once, few, many or a class when expanded.

abundance: few; d_gene: -; v_gene: TRBV3-1; j_gene: TRBJ1-6; CDR3nt: TGTGCCAGCAGCCTTACATCCTCTAATTCACCCCTCCACTTT; CDR3aa: CASSLTSSNSPLHF
abundance: many; d_gene: -; v_gene: TRBV28; j_gene: TRBJ1-2; CDR3nt: TGTGCCAGCAGTTTACTAACAGATAACTATGGCTACACCTTC; CDR3aa: CASSLLTDNYGYTF
abundance: few; d_gene: -; v_gene: TRBV5-6; j_gene: TRBJ1-2; CDR3nt: TGTGCCAGCAGTCGGAAATGGCGGCCGGCTAACTATGGCTACACCTTC; CDR3aa: CASSRKWRPANYGYTF
abundance: few; d_gene: TRBD1; v_gene: TRBV11-1; j_gene: TRBJ1-1; CDR3nt: TGTGCCAGCAGCTCGAACGGACAGGTGAACACTGAAGCTTTCTTT; CDR3aa: CASSSNGQVNTEAFF
abundance: many; d_gene: TRBD2; v_gene: TRBV28; j_gene: TRBJ2-5; CDR3nt: TGTGCCAGCAGGGTCATGGGGGGGAAGGAGACCCAGTACTTC; CDR3aa: CASRVMGGKETQYF
abundance: few; d_gene: TRBD1; v_gene: TRBV7-7; j_gene: TRBJ2-5; CDR3nt: TGTGCTAGCAGCCCGACAGGGGGCGCAGAGACCCAGTACTTC; CDR3aa: CASSPTGGAETQYF
abundance: few; d_gene: TRBD2; v_gene: TRBV6-1; j_gene: TRBJ2-7; CDR3nt: TGTGCCAGCAGTGAATCCCTAGCGGGTACCTACGAGCTGGAGTACTTC; CDR3aa: CASSESLAGTYELEYF
abundance: many; d_gene: -; v_gene: TRBV20-1; j_gene: TRBJ1-4; CDR3nt: TGCAGTGCTCCCACACCCGGCACTAATGAAAAACTGTTTTTT; CDR3aa: CSAPTPGTNEKLFF
abundance: few; d_gene: -; v_gene: TRBV4-3; j_gene: TRBJ2-2; CDR3nt: TGCGCCAGCAGCAAGACTCAGGCTGCGAACACCGGGGAGCTGTTTTTT; CDR3aa: CASSKTQAANTGELFF
abundance: once; d_gene: -; v_gene: TRBV7-8; j_gene: TRBJ2-2; CDR3nt: TGTGCCATGAGCCCCGGGCTCCTCTGCGGGGAGCTGTTTTTT; CDR3aa: CAMSPGLLCGELFF
abundance: many; d_gene: -; v_gene: TRBV5-1; j_gene: TRBJ1-5; CDR3nt: TGCGCCAGCAGCTTGGAAGGGGTTCGCAATCAGCCCCAGCATTTT; CDR3aa: CASSLEGVRNQPQHF
abundance: many; d_gene: TRBD2; v_gene: TRBV4-3; j_gene: TRBJ2-1; CDR3nt: TGCGCCAGCAGCCATCATCTAGCGGGGGGGGTCTATGAGCAGTTCTTC; CDR3aa: CASSHHLAGGVYEQFF
abundance: many; d_gene: -; v_gene: TRBV7-2; j_gene: TRBJ1-6; CDR3nt: TGTGCCAGCAGCAAAGTGGCGGGGCTGGTCGGACCCCTCCACTTT; CDR3aa: CASSKVAGLVGPLHF
abundance: many; d_gene: TRBD2; v_gene: TRBV4-1; j_gene: TRBJ2-3; CDR3nt: TGCGCCAGCAGCCAAGTTCGAGCGGGGGGCACAGATACGCAGTATTTT; CDR3aa: CASSQVRAGGTDTQYF
abundance: many; d_gene: -; v_gene: TRBV24-1; j_gene: TRBJ2-2; CDR3nt: TGTGCCACCCAAGGTTGGGGCGACGGGGAGCTGTTTTTT; CDR3aa: CATQGWGDGELFF
abundance: many; d_gene: -; v_gene: TRBV5-1; j_gene: TRBJ2-1; CDR3nt: TGCGCCAGCAGCTCGGGCGGGGCCCCCTACAATGAGCAGTTCTTC; CDR3aa: CASSSGGAPYNEQFF
abundance: -; d_gene: -; v_gene: TRBV3-1; j_gene: TRBJ1-3; CDR3nt: TGTGCCAGCAGTCTTCAGAACCGGGACCCCCTCCTCTTT; CDR3aa: CASSLQNRDPLLF
abundance: -; d_gene: TRBD1; v_gene: TRBV20-1; j_gene: TRBJ2-1; CDR3nt: TGCAGTGCTAGGGGACAGGAGACTTACAATGAGCAGTTCTTC; CDR3aa: CSARGQETYNEQFF
abundance: -; d_gene: TRBD1; v_gene: TRBV5-1; j_gene: TRBJ1-6; CDR3nt: TGCGCCAGCAGCTCTTTACAGGGGGCTCTTCATTCACCCCTCCACTTT; CDR3aa: CASSSLQGALHSPLHF
abundance: many; d_gene: -; v_gene: TRBV7-9; j_gene: TRBJ2-4; CDR3nt: TGTGCCAGCAGCTTAGGGGCCGGTGGAAAGGGCATTCAGTACTTC; CDR3aa: CASSLGAGGKGIQYF
abundance: many; d_gene: -; v_gene: TRBV19; j_gene: TRBJ2-4; CDR3nt: TGTGCCACGTCGGCGGACCAAAAAAACATTCAGTACTTC; CDR3aa: CATSADQKNIQYF
abundance: many; d_gene: -; v_gene: TRBV20-1; j_gene: TRBJ1-5; CDR3nt: TGCAGTGCTGACACGTATAGCAATCAGCCCCAGCATTTT; CDR3aa: CSADTYSNQPQHF
abundance: few; d_gene: -; v_gene: TRBV7-2; j_gene: TRBJ1-6; CDR3nt: TGTGCCAGCAGCTCCGGGACACCCTCCCTCCACTTT; CDR3aa: CASSSGTPSLHF
abundance: -; d_gene: -; v_gene: TRBV9; j_gene: TRBJ2-7; CDR3nt: TGTGCCAGCAGCGTGACCAGGCACTCCTACGAGCAGTACTTC; CDR3aa: CASSVTRHSYEQYF
abundance: many; d_gene: TRBD1; v_gene: TRBV11-2; j_gene: TRBJ1-2; CDR3nt: TGTGCCAGCAGGATCGACGAGGGGGCGGGTAACTATGGCTACACCTTC; CDR3aa: CASRIDEGAGNYGYTF
abundance: many; d_gene: TRBD1; v_gene: TRBV6-6; j_gene: TRBJ1-1; CDR3nt: TGTGCCACGGGACAGGAGTACACTGAAGCTTTCTTT; CDR3aa: CATGQEYTEAFF
abundance: many; d_gene: -; v_gene: TRBV5-1; j_gene: TRBJ1-2; CDR3nt: TGCGCCAGCAGCAGAGACAGGCGCTATGGCTACACCTTC; CDR3aa: CASSRDRRYGYTF
abundance: -; d_gene: -; v_gene: TRBV4-1; j_gene: TRBJ2-7; CDR3nt: TGCGCCAGCAGCCGCCTTACGGGACCGCGCCCCTACGAGCAGTACTTC; CDR3aa: CASSRLTGPRPYEQYF
abundance: few; d_gene: -; v_gene: TRBV29-1; j_gene: TRBJ2-1; CDR3nt: TGCAGCGTTGAAATAGGCTACAATGAGCAGTTCTTC; CDR3aa: CSVEIGYNEQFF
abundance: many; d_gene: -; v_gene: TRBV20-1; j_gene: TRBJ2-3; CDR3nt: TGCAGTGCTAGAGATTGGCTAGCCGCGGATACGCAGTATTTT; CDR3aa: CSARDWLAADTQYF
abundance: many; d_gene: -; v_gene: TRBV7-2; j_gene: TRBJ2-5; CDR3nt: TGTGCCAGCAGGACCGTGGAGACCCAGTACTTC; CDR3aa: CASRTVETQYF
abundance: few; d_gene: TRBD1; v_gene: TRBV20-1; j_gene: TRBJ1-2; CDR3nt: TGCAGTGCCAAGGACAGGGAGGACTATGGCTACACCTTC; CDR3aa: CSAKDREDYGYTF
abundance: few; d_gene: -; v_gene: TRBV6-2/TRBV6-3; j_gene: TRBJ2-5; CDR3nt: TGTGCCAGCAGTTGGGGAAGTCAAGAGACCCAGTACTTC; CDR3aa: CASSWGSQETQYF
abundance: many; d_gene: -; v_gene: TRBV2; j_gene: TRBJ2-1; CDR3nt: TGTGCCAGCAGATTTAGGGAGCAGTTCTTC; CDR3aa: CASRFREQFF
abundance: -; d_gene: TRBD2; v_gene: TRBV5-4; j_gene: TRBJ2-3; CDR3nt: TGTGCCAGCAGCCCGAATCCTAGCGGGGGGGCGGATACGCAGTATTTT; CDR3aa: CASSPNPSGGADTQYF
abundance: few; d_gene: -; v_gene: TRBV5-1; j_gene: TRBJ2-5; CDR3nt: TGCGCCAGCAGCTTGGTCACGGGGACGGAGACCCAGTACTTC; CDR3aa: CASSLVTGTETQYF